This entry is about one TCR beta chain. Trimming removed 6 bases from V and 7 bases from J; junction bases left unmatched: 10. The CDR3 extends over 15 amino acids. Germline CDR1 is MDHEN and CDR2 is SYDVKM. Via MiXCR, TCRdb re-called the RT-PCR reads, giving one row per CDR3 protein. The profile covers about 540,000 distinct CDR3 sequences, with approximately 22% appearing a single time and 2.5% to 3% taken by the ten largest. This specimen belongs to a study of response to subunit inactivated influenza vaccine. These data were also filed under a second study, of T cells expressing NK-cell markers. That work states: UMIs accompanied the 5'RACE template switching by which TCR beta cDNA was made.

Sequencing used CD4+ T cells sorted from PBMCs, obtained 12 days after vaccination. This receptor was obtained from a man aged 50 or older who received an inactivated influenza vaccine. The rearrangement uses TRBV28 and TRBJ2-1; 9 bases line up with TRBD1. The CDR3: CASSTSGTGSNEQFF. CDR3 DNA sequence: TGTGCCAGCAGCACCTCCGGGACAGGGTCTAATGAGCAGTTCTTC. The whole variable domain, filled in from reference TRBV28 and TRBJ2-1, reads DVKVTQSSRYLVKRTGEKVFLECVQDMDHENMFWYRQDPGLGLRLIYFSYDVKMKEKGDIPEGYSVSREKKERFSLILESASTNQTSMYLCASSTSGTGSNEQFFGPGTRLTVL.